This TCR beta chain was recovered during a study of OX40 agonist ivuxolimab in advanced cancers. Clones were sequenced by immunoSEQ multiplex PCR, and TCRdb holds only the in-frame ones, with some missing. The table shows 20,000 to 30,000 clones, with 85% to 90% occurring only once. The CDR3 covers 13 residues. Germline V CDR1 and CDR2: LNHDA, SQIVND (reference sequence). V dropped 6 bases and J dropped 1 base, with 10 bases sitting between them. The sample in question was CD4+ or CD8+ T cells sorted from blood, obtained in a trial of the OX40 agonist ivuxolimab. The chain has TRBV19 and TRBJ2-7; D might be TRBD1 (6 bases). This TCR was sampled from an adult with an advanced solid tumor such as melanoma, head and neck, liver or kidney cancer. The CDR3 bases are TGTGCCAGTAGCCCCGGGACATCCTACGAGCAGTACTTC. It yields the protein CASSPGTSYEQYF.